The following is a TCR beta chain sequence with its context. This record comes from a study of blood T cell repertoires in COVID-19. V was pared by 3 bases and J by 9 bases, with 6 bases of the junction left unmatched. The CDR3 runs 15 residues. Per the germline V gene, CDR1 is KGHSH and CDR2 is LQKENI. Profiling relied on immunoSEQ multiplex PCR, and the TCRdb table lists in-frame clones only, not all of them. This table holds around 53,000 clones, 90% to 95% found once. Input material: peripheral blood. This sequence originates from a human donor in a cohort sampled during active COVID-19. The rearrangement joins TRBV18 to TRBJ1-6; TRBD1 matches at 9 bases. DNA for the CDR3: TGTGCCAGCTCACCTACAGGGGGCGCGACTTCACCCCTCCACTTT. It translates to CASSPTGGATSPLHF.